This TCR beta chain derives from a study of tumor and adjacent non-tumor tissue in lung cancer. In the study overall: Aged about 30 to 76 years, patients included roughly ten men and roughly 5 women with stage I to III disease. Findings of the study overall: Top 100 clones took a larger repertoire share in normal lung.

V was trimmed by 5 bases and J by 0 bases, leaving 10 bases between them. This CDR3 contains 15 residues. Looked up from germline, CDR1 is SGHVS and CDR2 is FQNEAQ. TCRbeta libraries were built with three rounds of nested PCR, modified from ARM-PCR. TCRdb called the multiplex PCR reads again in MiXCR, with one record for every CDR3 protein. The sample lists about 76,000 distinct CDR3 sequences; approximately 71% were seen once. This sample's RNA came from whole unsorted tissue. In its sample, this clonotype was seen many times. What it binds is not known. The chain couples TRBV7-8 to TRBJ2-2, with D hard to call. This sequence was found in a woman between 70 and 85 years old with non-small cell lung cancer. The sequenced material came from lung tumor tissue. CDR3 coding DNA: TGTGCCAGCAGCCCAGGAGCCGCGAACACCGGGGAGCTGTTTTTT. This gives the protein CASSPGAANTGELFF.